These T cell receptor beta chains were read from a single sample in a study of PD-L1 blockade in urothelial cancer. Assay: immunoSEQ multiplex PCR; the TCRdb copy retains only in-frame clones and omits some. The repertoire holds about 24,000 clones, around 88% seen once, with approximately 2.8% in the top ten. Sequences were derived from PBMCs, sampled around atezolizumab (anti-PD-L1) treatment. All receptors derive from a man aged 45-60 years with urothelial cancer. CDR3s include the opening cysteine and the closing phenylalanine or tryptophan. D genes are given only for firm matches. Where a row states a size, it is once, few, many or the class of an expanded clone; other rows omit it.

clone size: .; CDR3 length: 18; V gene: TRBV5-4; J gene: TRBJ2-3; D gene: TRBD2; CDR3 DNA: TGTGCCAGCAGCGCGACCGGGACTAGCGGGGGAAGCACAGATACGCAGTATTTT; CDR3 protein: CASSATGTSGGSTDTQYF
clone size: .; CDR3 length: 17; V gene: TRBV27; J gene: TRBJ1-2; D gene: TRBD1; CDR3 DNA: TGTGCCAGCAGTTTACTGGGACAGGGGGCTTCCTACTATGGCTACACCTTC; CDR3 protein: CASSLLGQGASYYGYTF
clone size: few; CDR3 length: 12; V gene: TRBV6-5; J gene: TRBJ1-2; D gene: .; CDR3 DNA: TGTGCCAGCAGTTACCAGGGCTATGGCTACACCTTC; CDR3 protein: CASSYQGYGYTF
clone size: .; CDR3 length: 13; V gene: TRBV7-2; J gene: TRBJ2-1; D gene: .; CDR3 DNA: TGTGCCAGCAGCTTAGTCGGTGGCAATGAGCAGTTCTTC; CDR3 protein: CASSLVGGNEQFF
clone size: .; CDR3 length: 15; V gene: TRBV7-9; J gene: TRBJ2-3; D gene: TRBD1; CDR3 DNA: TGTGCCAGCAGCTTCGGGACAGGGTATGCAGATACGCAGTATTTT; CDR3 protein: CASSFGTGYADTQYF
clone size: .; CDR3 length: 10; V gene: TRBV6-4; J gene: TRBJ2-5; D gene: .; CDR3 DNA: TGTGCCAGCACCCGAGAGACCCAGTACTTC; CDR3 protein: CASTRETQYF
clone size: .; CDR3 length: 13; V gene: TRBV29-1; J gene: TRBJ2-7; D gene: TRBD1; CDR3 DNA: TGCAGCGTTCGGCCGGACAGGATCTACGAGCAGTACTTC; CDR3 protein: CSVRPDRIYEQYF
clone size: .; CDR3 length: 14; V gene: TRBV29-1; J gene: TRBJ2-7; D gene: .; CDR3 DNA: TGCTGCGTGGGTGAGGGATACGGGTCCTACGAGCAGTACTTC; CDR3 protein: CCVGEGYGSYEQYF
clone size: few; CDR3 length: 15; V gene: TRBV19; J gene: TRBJ2-5; D gene: .; CDR3 DNA: TGTGCCAGTAGTATAGATCTTAGGGGGTTAGGGACCCAGTACTTC; CDR3 protein: CASSIDLRGLGTQYF
clone size: .; CDR3 length: 16; V gene: TRBV6-6; J gene: TRBJ2-7; D gene: TRBD2; CDR3 DNA: TGTGCCAGCAGTTACTCGGCTAGCGGGAGTTATCTGGAGCAGTACTTC; CDR3 protein: CASSYSASGSYLEQYF
clone size: .; CDR3 length: 14; V gene: TRBV7-6; J gene: TRBJ2-7; D gene: .; CDR3 DNA: TGTGCCAGCAGCTTATACAGGGAGGGACACGAGCAGTACTTC; CDR3 protein: CASSLYREGHEQYF
clone size: .; CDR3 length: 11; V gene: TRBV29-1; J gene: TRBJ1-2; D gene: .; CDR3 DNA: TGCAGCGCGGGGGGCGGCCCTGGCTACACCTTC; CDR3 protein: CSAGGGPGYTF
clone size: .; CDR3 length: 18; V gene: TRBV19; J gene: TRBJ2-1; D gene: TRBD2; CDR3 DNA: TGTGCCAGTAGTATAGATTGGGCGGGACTAGCGGGAAACAATGAGCAGTTCTTC; CDR3 protein: CASSIDWAGLAGNNEQFF
clone size: .; CDR3 length: 13; V gene: TRBV7-9; J gene: TRBJ1-1; D gene: .; CDR3 DNA: TGTGCCAGCATCGGGGGGCTGGGAACTGAAGCTTTCTTT; CDR3 protein: CASIGGLGTEAFF
clone size: .; CDR3 length: 13; V gene: TRBV7-2; J gene: TRBJ2-7; D gene: TRBD2; CDR3 DNA: TGTGCCAGCAACTTAGCGGGAGGGTACGAGCAGTACTTC; CDR3 protein: CASNLAGGYEQYF
clone size: .; CDR3 length: 20; V gene: TRBV10-2; J gene: TRBJ2-3; D gene: TRBD2; CDR3 DNA: TGCGCCAGCAGACAAATATTTCGGACTAGCGGGATCCAGGGAACAGATACGCAGTATTTT; CDR3 protein: CASRQIFRTSGIQGTDTQYF
clone size: .; CDR3 length: 16; V gene: TRBV4-1; J gene: TRBJ1-3; D gene: .; CDR3 DNA: TGCGCCAGCAGCCAAGGGCCAGGCTTAACTGGAAACACCATATATTTT; CDR3 protein: CASSQGPGLTGNTIYF
clone size: .; CDR3 length: 13; V gene: TRBV7-9; J gene: TRBJ1-3; D gene: .; CDR3 DNA: TGTGCCAGCAGCCCCTCCTCTGGAAACACCATATATTTT; CDR3 protein: CASSPSSGNTIYF
clone size: .; CDR3 length: 16; V gene: TRBV9; J gene: TRBJ2-3; D gene: TRBD2; CDR3 DNA: TGTGCCAGCAGCGTAGGGAGTAGCGGGAGCACAGATACGCAGTATTTT; CDR3 protein: CASSVGSSGSTDTQYF